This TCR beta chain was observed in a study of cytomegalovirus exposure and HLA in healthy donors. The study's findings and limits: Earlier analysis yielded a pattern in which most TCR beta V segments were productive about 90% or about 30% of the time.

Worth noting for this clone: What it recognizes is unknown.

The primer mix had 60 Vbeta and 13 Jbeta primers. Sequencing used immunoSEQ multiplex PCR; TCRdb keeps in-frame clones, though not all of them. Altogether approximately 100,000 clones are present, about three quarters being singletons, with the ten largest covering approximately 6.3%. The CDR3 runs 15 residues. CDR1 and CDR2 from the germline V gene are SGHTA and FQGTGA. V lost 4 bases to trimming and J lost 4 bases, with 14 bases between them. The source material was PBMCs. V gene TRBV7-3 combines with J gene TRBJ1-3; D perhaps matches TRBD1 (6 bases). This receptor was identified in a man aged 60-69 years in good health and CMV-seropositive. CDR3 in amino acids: CASSSSDSPGNTIYF. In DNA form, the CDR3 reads TGTGCCAGCAGCTCATCGGACAGCCCAGGAAACACCATATATTTT.